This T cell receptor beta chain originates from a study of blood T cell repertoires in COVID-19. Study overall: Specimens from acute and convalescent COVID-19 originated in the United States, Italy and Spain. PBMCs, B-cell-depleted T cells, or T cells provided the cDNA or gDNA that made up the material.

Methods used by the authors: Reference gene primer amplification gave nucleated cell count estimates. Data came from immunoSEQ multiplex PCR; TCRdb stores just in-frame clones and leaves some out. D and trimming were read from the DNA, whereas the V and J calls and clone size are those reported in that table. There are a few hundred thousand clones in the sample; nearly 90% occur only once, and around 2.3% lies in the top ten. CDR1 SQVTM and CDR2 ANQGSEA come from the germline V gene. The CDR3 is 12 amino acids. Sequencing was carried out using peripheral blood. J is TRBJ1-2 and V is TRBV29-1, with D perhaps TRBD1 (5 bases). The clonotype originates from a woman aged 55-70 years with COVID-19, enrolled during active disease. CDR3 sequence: CTLRVGLTGYTF. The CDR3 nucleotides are TGCACCCTTCGGGTGGGGCTGACCGGCTACACCTTC. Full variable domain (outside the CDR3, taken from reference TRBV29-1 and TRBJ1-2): SAVISQKPSRDICQRGTSLTIQCQVDSQVTMMFWYRQQPGQSLTLIATANQGSEATYESGFVIDKFPISRPNLTFSTLTVSNMSPEDSSIYLCTLRVGLTGYTFGSGTRLTVV.